Reported below is one T cell receptor beta chain. Its antigen remains unidentified. Germline values: CDR1 SGDLS, CDR2 YYNGEE. V shed 1 base and J shed 5 bases, with 15 bases lying between them. This CDR3 contains 15 residues. The data stem from a study of T cell responses to AZD1222 COVID-19 vaccine. Study as a whole: The study pooled second doses at about 4 or about 12 weeks. Overall study results and limits: Only a handful of individuals given AZD1222 were seropositive at baseline. Dominant CD4 TCR responses targeted spike regions 160-218 and 743-854.

Method: immunoSEQ multiplex PCR; TCRdb's copy keeps in-frame clones and lacks some. The sample comprises 90,000 to 150,000 clones, less than 90% of which are singletons, and roughly a tenth rests with the top ten. This sequence originates from an adult in good health. This chain connects TRBV9 to TRBJ1-1; possible D gene TRBD1, 5 bases. Source: peripheral blood, taken on day 0 of AZD1222 vaccination. DNA for the CDR3: TGTGCCAGCAGCGTAAGGGCAGGGAGTCGGACTGAAGCTTTCTTT. Translated: CASSVRAGSRTEAFF.